The 17 T cell receptor beta chains presented below share a single source sample, sequenced in a study of cytomegalovirus exposure and HLA in healthy donors. Produced via immunoSEQ multiplex PCR; TCRdb's table is partial and in-frame only. The data show 150,000 or so clones, 75% to 90% seen once. Sample: PBMCs. These receptors came from a man younger than 35 in good health and CMV-seropositive.

The V call is TRBV5-6, the J call TRBJ1-3; D is ambiguous. From germline, CDR1 is SGHDT and CDR2 YYEEEE. V shed 0 bases and J shed 0 bases, with 13 bases lying between them. The length of the CDR3 is 17 residues. CDR3: CASSLVGAGSSGNTIYF. CDR3 DNA: TGTGCCAGCAGCTTGGTGGGAGCGGGCTCCTCTGGAAACACCATATATTTT.

The chain recombines TRBV5-1 with TRBJ2-2; 7 bases fit TRBD1. CDR1 SGHRS and CDR2 YFSETQ come from the germline V gene. This CDR3 comprises 15 residues. Losses at the gene ends were 3 bases for V and 2 bases for J; bases not matched to a gene: 4. The CDR3 spells CASSWDRLNTGELFF. CDR3 coding DNA: TGCGCCAGCAGCTGGGACAGACTAAACACCGGGGAGCTGTTTTTT.

CDR3 sequence reads: CASSSTPLAWGTQYF. In DNA form, the CDR3 reads TGTGCCAGTAGTAGCACCCCCCTAGCTTGGGGGACCCAGTACTTC. The chain uses TRBV19 and TRBJ2-5, with D maybe TRBD2 (5 bases). This CDR3 has 15 residues. Germline CDR1 LNHDA, CDR2 SQIVND (reference sequence). Between the trimmed V and J ends, which lost 4 bases and 7 bases, there was a span of 19 bases.

The chain has TRBV5-6 and TRBJ2-7; no clear D. Germline lookup yields CDR1 SGHDT and CDR2 YYEEEE. This CDR3 has 14 residues. Trimming took 0 bases from V and 0 from J, leaving 7 bases between them. CDR3: CASSLGATSYEQYF. CDR3 nucleotides: TGTGCCAGCAGCTTGGGAGCGACCTCCTACGAGCAGTACTTC. The variable domain in full, with the rest retrieved from reference TRBV5-6 and TRBJ2-7, is DAGVTQSPTHLIKTRGQQVTLRCSPKSGHDTVSWYQQALGQGPQFIFQYYEEEERQRGNFPDRFSGHQFPNYSSELNVNALLLGDSALYLCASSLGATSYEQYFGPGTRLTVT.

This clone was seen a few times. V and J are TRBV18 and TRBJ1-1; tentative D call: TRBD1 (5 bases). This CDR3 spans 12 amino acids. Germline V gives CDR1 KGHSH, CDR2 LQKENI. With 6 bases removed from V and 8 bases from J, the gap between germline ends came to 13 bases. CDR3 nucleotide sequence: TGTGCCAGCTCCCGAAACACAGGAGAAGCTTTCTTT. Its protein product is CASSRNTGEAFF.

The CDR3 bases are TGTGCCAGCAGCGTAGAACGGGGGGAAGGTACGCAGTATTTT. It yields the protein CASSVERGEGTQYF. The chain recombines TRBV9 with TRBJ2-3, with 7 bases aligning to TRBD2. This CDR3 is 14 amino acids long. J lost 8 bases, V lost 0 bases, and 6 bases had no gene match. The germline CDR1 and CDR2 sequences are SGDLS and YYNGEE.

This chain uses TRBV29-1 with TRBJ2-4; 7 bases fit TRBD1. The J segment lost 3 bases and the V segment lost 4 bases, leaving 9 bases of the junction unmatched. This CDR3 region has 15 residues. CDR1 is SQVTM and CDR2 is ANQGSEA in the germline V gene. The CDR3 sequence is CSVGGKDRDKNIQYF. Written as DNA, the CDR3 is TGCAGCGTTGGGGGAAAAGACAGGGACAAAAACATTCAGTACTTC.

The chain couples TRBV5-6 to TRBJ1-2; the D gene is possibly TRBD1 (6 bases). The germline CDR1 and CDR2 sequences are SGHDT and YYEEEE. V dropped 4 bases and J dropped 0 bases, with 13 bases sitting between them. The CDR3 runs 15 residues. CDR3 protein: CASSQTYRANYGYTF. The CDR3 region has the DNA TGTGCCAGCAGCCAGACTTACAGGGCTAACTATGGCTACACCTTC.

V and J are TRBV6-5 and TRBJ2-6; D gene uncertain. CDR1 and CDR2 from the germline V gene are MNHEY and SVGAGI. The CDR3 totals 16 residues. Deletions cut 0 bases from V and 0 bases from J, with 6 bases between. The CDR3 DNA sequence: TGTGCCAGCAGTTACTCCGATAGCTCTGGGGCCAACGTCCTGACTTTC. Encoded protein: CASSYSDSSGANVLTF.

The J gene is TRBJ2-1, the V gene TRBV25-1; TRBD2 matches at 9 bases. J gave up 13 bases and V 8 bases, and 6 bases lay outside the gene matches. Looked up from germline, CDR1 is MGHDK and CDR2 is SYGVNS. The CDR3 loop spans 11 amino acids. The CDR3 spells CASAHGTSQFF. CDR3 nucleotides: TGTGCCAGCGCTCATGGGACTAGCCAGTTCTTC.

The rearrangement links TRBV5-6 to TRBJ2-5, with a possible D match to TRBD2 (5 bases). Trimming left V 3 bases short and J 1 base short, with 10 bases between. The length of the CDR3 is 14 residues. The germline gives CDR1 SGHDT, CDR2 YYEEEE. CDR3 loop: CASSSRSAQETQYF. The CDR3 DNA reads TGTGCCAGCAGCTCTCGTAGCGCCCAAGAGACCCAGTACTTC.

The V call is TRBV4-3, the J call TRBJ2-3, with 11 positions matching TRBD2. Germline V gives CDR1 LGHNA, CDR2 YSLEER. This CDR3 is 21 amino acids long. The J segment lost 3 bases and the V segment lost 1 base, leaving 18 bases of the junction unmatched. In DNA, the CDR3 is TGCGCCAGCAGCCAAGGCCTAACGGTTAGCGGGGGGGGAGTGTCTACAGATACGCAGTATTTT. Translation: CASSQGLTVSGGGVSTDTQYF.

V and J are TRBV30 and TRBJ1-3, with D unresolved. CDR3 length: 14 amino acids. Germline CDR1 and CDR2: GTSNPN and SVGIG (reference sequence). Trimming pared 5 bases from V and 0 bases from J, leaving 11 bases between. The CDR3 spells CAWQDGDSGNTIYF. In DNA form, the CDR3 reads TGTGCCTGGCAGGACGGGGACTCTGGAAACACCATATATTTT. Supplemented by reference TRBV30 and TRBJ1-3, the full variable domain reads SQTIHQWPATLVQPVGSPLSLECTVEGTSNPNLYWYRQAAGRGLQLLFYSVGIGQISSEVPQNLSASRPQDRQFILSSKKLLLSDSGFYLCAWQDGDSGNTIYFGEGSWLTVV.

The J gene is TRBJ2-1, the V gene TRBV29-1; 12 bases agree with TRBD2. The CDR3 has 13 residues. In germline, CDR1 is SQVTM, CDR2 ANQGSEA. J was trimmed by 9 bases and V by 8 bases; bases with no gene match: 8. In DNA form, the CDR3 reads TGCAGCCCAAGACTAGCGGGGGCGCGTGAGCAGTTCTTC. This codes for CSPRLAGAREQFF.

This clone occurred once. This rearrangement joins TRBV15 to TRBJ2-5, with 7 nucleotides matching TRBD1. Germline V gene sequence: CDR1 LNHNV, CDR2 YYDKDF (reference sequence). The CDR3 runs to 17 residues. Trimming removed 6 bases from V and 3 bases from J; junction bases left unmatched: 16. The CDR3 region is CATREEVKGAKKETQYF. The CDR3 DNA sequence: TGTGCCACCAGAGAAGAGGTTAAGGGGGCAAAAAAAGAGACCCAGTACTTC.

This clone was recorded once. The rearrangement joins TRBV19 to TRBJ1-2, with D uncertain. The germline CDR1 and CDR2 sequences are LNHDA and SQIVND (reference sequence). This CDR3 comprises 13 residues. V lost 3 bases, J lost 2 bases, and 7 bases lay in between. This chain's CDR3 is CASSILNNYGYTF. CDR3 nucleotide sequence: TGTGCCAGTAGTATTCTAAACAACTATGGCTACACCTTC. The full variable domain, rest sourced from reference TRBV19 and TRBJ1-2, is DGGITQSPKYLFRKEGQNVTLSCEQNLNHDAMYWYRQDPGQGLRLIYYSQIVNDFQKGDIAEGYSVSREKKESFPLTVTSAQKNPTAFYLCASSILNNYGYTFGSGTRLTVV.

This clone came up many times. The gene calls are TRBV5-1 and TRBJ1-1; 8 bases line up with TRBD1. V gave up 0 bases and J gave up 4 bases; unmatched junction bases: 5. This CDR3 is 15 amino acids long. CDR1 is SGHRS, CDR2 YFSETQ, per germline. The DNA for the CDR3 is TGCGCCAGCAGCTTGGCCGGACAGGGCGTCACTGAAGCTTTCTTT. This encodes CASSLAGQGVTEAFF.